What follows is one T cell receptor (beta chain) and its context. Its cognate antigen is unknown. The data stem from a study of CD8 T cells in acute hepatitis C reinfection. As for the study in general: TCRbeta of HCV NS3-1073-specific CD8+ T cells was profiled. Study observations and caveats: NS3-1073 specific repertoires were highly diverse across all groups. CDR3 sequences shared with other epitopes were rare. Preferential TRBV04 and TRBV06 usage appeared in all groups and was not explained by the naive pool.

The germline CDR1 and CDR2 sequences are LGHNT and FRNRAP. V shed 0 bases and J shed 5 bases, with 11 bases lying between them. This CDR3 comprises 15 residues. The time point: naive CD8 control sorted from an acute-time-point sample. Assay used: immunoSEQ multiplex PCR; TCRdb lists only in-frame clones, some missing. Of more than 35,000 clones in the sample, approximately 90% were seen once. Sequenced material: naive CD8+ T cells from PBMCs. This chain uses TRBV12-5 with TRBJ1-5, with D possibly matching TRBD1 (5 bases). The clonotype was recovered from a man under 40 with chronic hepatitis C. The CDR3 here is CASGLVTGKHQPQHF. The CDR3 DNA sequence: TGTGCTAGTGGTTTGGTAACAGGAAAGCATCAGCCCCAGCATTTT.